This TCR beta chain was identified in a study of cytomegalovirus exposure and HLA in healthy donors. Germline assignment: CDR1 MNHEY and CDR2 SVGAGI. This CDR3 region has 16 residues. The V gene end was trimmed by 4 bases and the J gene end by 5 bases; junction bases not matched to a gene: 13. Amplification used 60 Vbeta primers and 13 Jbeta primers. The repertoire was sequenced with immunoSEQ multiplex PCR; TCRdb's copy has only in-frame clones and lacks some. The sample has 170,000 or so clones, 70% to 85% seen once. The sequence was obtained from a woman aged 60-75 years in good health and CMV-seropositive. What was sequenced was PBMCs. V gene TRBV6-5 combines with J gene TRBJ2-5; TRBD2 matches 7 bases. CDR3 DNA: TGTGCCAGCAGTTCATCGGGACTACGGGCGGCGGAGACCCAGTACTTC. Its translation: CASSSSGLRAAETQYF.